Listed here are 32 T cell receptor beta chains from one sample, sequenced in a study of shared clonotypes between healthy human individuals. Profiling relied on immunoSEQ multiplex PCR, and the TCRdb table lists in-frame clones only, not all of them. The table lists about 320,000 clones, around nine tenths of them singletons. Sequenced sample: memory CD8+ T cells sorted from blood. Subset in this sample: CD45RO+ cells pooled with CCR7-negative TemRA cells. These receptors were taken from a man aged 18 to 29 in good health.

In this sample, this clone turned up once. This chain connects TRBV4-3 to TRBJ2-7; D unresolved. Between the trimmed V and J ends, which lost 2 bases and 2 bases, there was a span of 13 bases. The germline V gene has CDR1 LGHNA and CDR2 YSLEER. The length of the CDR3 is 15 residues. CDR3: CASSQQDGPPYEQYF. CDR3 nucleotides: TGCGCCAGCAGCCAACAGGACGGTCCTCCCTACGAGCAGTACTTC.

The rearrangement links TRBV7-9 to TRBJ2-7, with D possibly matching TRBD1 (5 bases). CDR3 length: 12 residues. Germline loops: CDR1 SEHNR, CDR2 FQNEAQ (reference sequence). The V gene lost 11 bases and the J gene lost 1 base, with 12 bases spanning the gap. Here the CDR3 DNA reads TGTGCCGGATCTCCAGGGTCCTACGAGCAGTACTTC. Its translation is CAGSPGSYEQYF.

This chain connects TRBV11-2 to TRBJ2-1; 9 nucleotides agree with TRBD2. The CDR3 is made up of 19 amino acids. Germline V gives CDR1 SGHAT, CDR2 FQNNGV. Trimming took 0 bases from V and 0 from J; bases not matched to a gene: 9. The CDR3 is CASSLERTSVIFSYNEQFF. As DNA, the CDR3 is TGTGCCAGCAGCTTAGAAAGGACTAGCGTAATCTTCTCCTACAATGAGCAGTTCTTC.

V and J are TRBV11-1 and TRBJ2-7, with 9 bases lining up with TRBD1. Losses at the gene ends were 5 bases for V and 0 bases for J; bases not matched to a gene: 5. CDR3 size: 15 residues. The germline V gene encodes CDR1 SGHAT and CDR2 FQDESV (reference sequence). Here the CDR3 DNA reads TGTGCCAGCAGCCCAAGGACAGGGGCCTCCTACGAGCAGTACTTC. Amino acids: CASSPRTGASYEQYF. The variable domain in full, with the rest retrieved from reference TRBV11-1 and TRBJ2-7, is EAEVAQSPRYKITEKSQAVAFWCDPISGHATLYWYRQILGQGPELLVQFQDESVVDDSQLPKDRFSAERLKGVDSTLKIQPAELGDSAMYLCASSPRTGASYEQYFGPGTRLTVT.

This chain links TRBV19 with TRBJ2-7, with 9 bases fitting TRBD2. Germline V gene lookup returns CDR1 LNHDA and CDR2 SQIVND (reference sequence). Trimming took 3 bases from V and 1 from J; bases not matched to a gene: 4. There are 15 residues in the CDR3. The CDR3 DNA sequence: TGTGCCAGTAGTATCTTCCTAGCGGGATCCTACGAGCAGTACTTC. Translation gives CASSIFLAGSYEQYF.

This sequence joins TRBV4-1 and TRBJ1-1; 7 bases are shared with TRBD1. The length of the CDR3 is 14 residues. From germline, CDR1 is MGHRA and CDR2 YSYEKL. J lost 1 base, V lost 6 bases, and 5 bases had no gene match. CDR3 loop: CASRVTGQNTEAFF. The CDR3 region has the DNA TGCGCCAGCAGGGTGACAGGGCAGAACACTGAAGCTTTCTTT.

V and J are TRBV18 and TRBJ2-4; the D gene is possibly TRBD2 (6 bases). From germline, CDR1 is KGHSH and CDR2 LQKENI. The CDR3 has 15 residues. Trimming removed 3 bases at V and 6 bases at J, with 15 bases between. The CDR3 DNA reads TGTGCCAGCTCACCCGAAACCTTGGGGGGAAACATTCAGTACTTC. Its translation is CASSPETLGGNIQYF.

CDR3 protein: CASSDQGSSYNSPLHF. CDR3 bases: TGTGCCAGCAGTGATCAGGGGAGCTCCTATAATTCACCCCTCCACTTT. The genes are TRBV6-1 and TRBJ1-6, with a weak D call TRBD1 (6 bases). CDR3 size: 16 residues. Deletions cut 3 bases from V and 0 bases from J, with 9 bases between. The germline CDR1 and CDR2 sequences are MNHNS and SASEGT.

In this sample, this clone turned up once. The chain uses TRBV7-8 and TRBJ1-3, with D perhaps matching TRBD1 (6 bases). The germline V and J ends were trimmed by 3 bases and 2 bases, with 17 bases remaining between them. Germline V gives CDR1 SGHVS, CDR2 FQNEAQ. The CDR3 has 17 amino acids. The CDR3 reads CASSLGAGAGPGNTIYF. The DNA for the CDR3 is TGTGCCAGCAGCTTGGGGGCGGGCGCAGGGCCTGGAAACACCATATATTTT. The full variable domain, with the rest looked up from reference TRBV7-8 and TRBJ1-3, is GAGVSQSPRYKVAKRGQDVALRCDPISGHVSLFWYQQALGQGPEFLTYFQNEAQLDKSGLPSDRFFAERPEGSVSTLKIQRTQQEDSAVYLCASSLGAGAGPGNTIYFGEGSWLTVV.

A word on this clone: The same CDR3 also results from other DNA sequences found in this sample. This sequence joins TRBV27 and TRBJ1-5; the D is unclear. Trimming cost V 5 bases and J 0 bases, with 5 bases left between them. This CDR3 has 13 residues. Germline loops: CDR1 MNHEY, CDR2 SMNVEV (reference sequence). This CDR3 reads CASSPYSNQPQHF. Written as DNA, the CDR3 is TGTGCCAGCAGTCCGTATAGCAATCAGCCCCAGCATTTT.

The V call is TRBV2, the J call TRBJ2-7; tentatively, D is TRBD1 (6 bases). Trimming took 6 bases from V and 0 from J, leaving 15 bases between them. The CDR3 extends over 15 amino acids. Germline V gene lookup returns CDR1 SNHLY and CDR2 FYNNEI. In nucleotides, the CDR3 is TGTGCCAGCAGCTTGGGACACCTTTTCTCCTACGAGCAGTACTTC. Translated: CASSLGHLFSYEQYF.

The J gene is TRBJ2-7, the V gene TRBV4-2, with D possibly TRBD2 on 6 matching bases. Looked up from germline, CDR1 is LGHNA and CDR2 is YNFKEQ. Between the trimmed V and J ends, which lost 0 bases and 3 bases, there was a span of 9 bases. The CDR3 loop spans 14 amino acids. In nucleotides, the CDR3 is TGTGCCAGCAGCCAAGAGGGGGGAAGCTACGAGCAGTACTTC. Its translation: CASSQEGGSYEQYF.

Concerning this clone: One end of the junction varies from germline; a read error may be responsible. The chain carries TRBV7-9 and TRBJ1-5, with TRBD1 as a possible D gene (6 bases). Germline V lookup: CDR1 SEHNR, CDR2 FQNEAQ (reference sequence). The CDR3 loop spans 15 amino acids. The CDR3 DNA reads TGTGCCGGCAGCTTGCAGGGGAATAGCAATCAGCCCCAGCATTTT. Its translation: CAGSLQGNSNQPQHF.

The CDR3 here is CATFGPDGAYEQYF. The CDR3 bases are TGTGCCACCTTCGGCCCGGACGGAGCCTACGAGCAGTACTTC. This sequence joins TRBV10-3 and TRBJ2-7; D is unclear. Trimming took off 10 bases at V and 2 bases at J, with 18 bases between the two ends. The CDR3 extends over 14 amino acids. Germline CDR1 and CDR2: ENHRY and SYGVKD.

The V gene is TRBV27, the J gene TRBJ2-7, with a possible D match to TRBD1 (5 bases). Germline V gene lookup returns CDR1 MNHEY and CDR2 SMNVEV (reference sequence). Trimming took 2 bases from V and 2 from J, leaving 13 bases between them. The CDR3 sequence is 15 residues long. The CDR3 nucleotides read TGTGCCAGCAGTTTAGGGGCGGTCCCTACCTACGAGCAGTACTTC. Its translation: CASSLGAVPTYEQYF.

The genes are TRBV9 and TRBJ2-1; 11 nucleotides match TRBD2. This CDR3 is 16 amino acids long. V lost 3 bases, J lost 7 bases, and 9 bases stayed unmatched. In germline, CDR1 is SGDLS, CDR2 YYNGEE. Written as DNA, the CDR3 is TGTGCCAGCAGCGACGATCCTAGCGGGAGGCCGAATGAGCAGTTCTTC. Protein product: CASSDDPSGRPNEQFF.

The J gene is TRBJ1-5, the V gene TRBV27; the D gene is possibly TRBD1 (5 bases). Germline V CDR1 and CDR2: MNHEY, SMNVEV (reference sequence). The CDR3 length is 13 residues. Trimming took 6 bases from V and 7 from J, leaving 13 bases between them. The CDR3 region is CASRTGSGQPQHF. CDR3 sequence (DNA): TGTGCCAGCAGAACAGGCAGCGGGCAGCCCCAGCATTTT.

The CDR3 bases are TGTGCCAGCAGTCCAAAGGTCCCAGATACGCAGTATTTT. Translating it yields CASSPKVPDTQYF. The J gene is TRBJ2-3, the V gene TRBV27; D gene ambiguous. Per the germline V gene, CDR1 is MNHEY and CDR2 is SMNVEV (reference sequence). Trimming left V 5 bases short and J 4 bases short, with 10 bases between. The length of the CDR3 is 13 residues.

CDR3 residues: CASSLLYPGELFF. The DNA for the CDR3 is TGTGCCAGCAGCTTATTGTACCCCGGGGAGCTGTTTTTT. V is TRBV5-8 and J is TRBJ2-2; D gene unclear. The CDR3 sequence is 13 residues long. The germline V gene has CDR1 SGHTS and CDR2 YDEGEE. Between the trimmed V and J ends, which lost 2 bases and 6 bases, there was a span of 8 bases.

This chain connects TRBV7-9 to TRBJ2-5; 9 nucleotides align to TRBD1. This CDR3 contains 16 residues. J lost 6 bases, V lost 4 bases, and 12 bases had no gene match. Looked up from germline, CDR1 is SEHNR and CDR2 is FQNEAQ (reference sequence). Written as DNA, the CDR3 is TGTGCCAGCAGCTACGGCCGGGGACAGGGCTATCAGACCCAGTACTTC. The encoded protein is CASSYGRGQGYQTQYF.

The gene calls are TRBV5-3 and TRBJ1-1; TRBD1 matches at 8 bases. TRBV5-3 is an open reading frame whose function is uncertain. This CDR3 spans 18 amino acids. Trimming removed 3 bases from V and 5 bases from J; junction bases left unmatched: 18. In DNA, the CDR3 is TGTGCCAGAAGCTGCAGACAGCCCACTGACAGGGGAAGTACTGAAGCTTTCTTT. Translated, it gives CARSCRQPTDRGSTEAFF.

The table lists this clone with a few counts. V usage is TRBV5-1 and J usage is TRBJ2-7; TRBD2 matches 8 bases. This CDR3 spans 16 amino acids. V was clipped by 0 bases and J by 1 base; unmatched bases: 6. Germline V CDR1 and CDR2: SGHRS, YFSETQ. CDR3 sequence: CASSLAGASGSYEQYF. The CDR3 bases are TGCGCCAGCAGCTTGGCCGGGGCTAGCGGGTCCTACGAGCAGTACTTC.

V is TRBV7-3 and J is TRBJ2-5; 7 bases are shared with TRBD2. Trimming cost V 4 bases and J 2 bases; bases outside gene matches: 4. The germline V gene has CDR1 SGHTA and CDR2 FQGTGA. The CDR3 totals 14 residues. The CDR3 DNA is TGTGCCAGCAGCTCTCTAGCGGATCAAGAGACCCAGTACTTC. Protein sequence: CASSSLADQETQYF.

The chain recombines TRBV7-2 with TRBJ2-3; perhaps TRBD2 as D (6 bases). The CDR3 length is 14 residues. V was trimmed by 2 bases and J by 4 bases, leaving 10 bases between them. Germline V gene sequence: CDR1 SGHTA, CDR2 FQGNSA. CDR3 bases: TGTGCCAGCAGCTTAATTGCGGGGTCAGATACGCAGTATTTT. Its protein product is CASSLIAGSDTQYF.

The CDR3 sequence: CSVVLAGRNYEQYF. In DNA form, the CDR3 reads TGCAGCGTTGTTCTAGCGGGAAGGAACTACGAGCAGTACTTC. V gene TRBV29-1 combines with J gene TRBJ2-7; 9 bases match TRBD2. Germline V lookup: CDR1 SQVTM, CDR2 ANQGSEA. The CDR3 sequence is 14 residues long. Trimming cost V 4 bases and J 3 bases; bases outside gene matches: 7.

The chain uses TRBV5-3 and TRBJ2-7, with D unresolved. TRBV5-3 is annotated as an ORF whose role is uncertain. The CDR3 loop spans 13 amino acids. V was pared by 4 bases and J by 3 bases, with 11 bases between. The CDR3 here is CARSASICYEQYF. The CDR3 region has the DNA TGTGCCAGAAGCGCATCTATCTGCTACGAGCAGTACTTC.

This CDR3 reads CASSLVAVEAFF. The CDR3 coding sequence is TGTGCCAGCAGCTTGGTGGCAGTTGAAGCTTTCTTT. V gene TRBV5-6 combines with J gene TRBJ1-1, with D hard to call. The CDR3 consists of 12 residues. V lost 0 bases to trimming and J lost 7 bases, with 7 bases between them. The germline gives CDR1 SGHDT, CDR2 YYEEEE.

In its sample, this clone was seen once. The chain couples TRBV2 to TRBJ2-1, with 9 bases matching TRBD2. This CDR3 has 16 amino acids. V gave up 6 bases and J gave up 1 base; unmatched junction bases: 7. CDR1 is SNHLY, CDR2 FYNNEI, per germline. The CDR3 coding sequence is TGTGCCAGCAGGGAACCGGGACTAGCATCCTACAATGAGCAGTTCTTC. It encodes CASREPGLASYNEQFF. The full variable domain, in which reference TRBV2 and TRBJ2-1 provide the parts outside the CDR3, is EPEVTQTPSHQVTQMGQEVILRCVPISNHLYFYWYRQILGQKVEFLVSFYNNEISEKSEIFDDQFSVERPDGSNFTLKIRSTKLEDSAMYFCASREPGLASYNEQFFGPGTRLTVL.

This chain connects TRBV4-1 to TRBJ2-7, with 10 bases identical to TRBD1. Germline V lookup: CDR1 MGHRA, CDR2 YSYEKL. CDR3 length: 15 residues. V lost 5 bases, J lost 3 bases, and 7 bases stayed unmatched. CDR3 sequence: CASSETGQGDYEQYF. CDR3 bases: TGCGCCAGCAGCGAAACCGGACAGGGGGACTACGAGCAGTACTTC.

This chain links TRBV6-6 with TRBJ2-1; a weak D match, TRBD2 (6 bases). Germline lookup yields CDR1 MNHNY and CDR2 SVGAGI (reference sequence). The CDR3 sequence is 14 residues long. The V gene lost 5 bases and the J gene lost 4 bases, with 12 bases spanning the gap. Here the CDR3 reads CASSPTGGYNEQFF. The CDR3 DNA sequence: TGTGCCAGCAGTCCGACCGGGGGTTACAATGAGCAGTTCTTC.

As for this clone: The CDR3 does not close with the conserved phenylalanine or tryptophan, likely indicating a read error. Because the CDR3's place on the DNA is in doubt, the DNA is left out and the CDR3 is given as listed by TCRdb. This chain links TRBV27 with TRBJ2-7; the table's D gene call, TRBD1, was not cross checked with the DNA. Ends included, the CDR3 has 12 residues. Germline V gene data show CDR1 as MNHEY and CDR2 as SMNVEV (reference sequence). The CDR3 protein is CASSFGRGRVGS.

This chain uses TRBV9 with TRBJ1-1; 7 bases fit TRBD1. Looked up from germline, CDR1 is SGDLS and CDR2 is YYNGEE. V lost 3 bases to trimming and J lost 1 base; unmatched junction nucleotides: 3. The CDR3 spans 14 residues. CDR3 residues: CASSEGAANTEAFF. DNA of the CDR3: TGTGCCAGCAGCGAGGGGGCAGCGAACACTGAAGCTTTCTTT.